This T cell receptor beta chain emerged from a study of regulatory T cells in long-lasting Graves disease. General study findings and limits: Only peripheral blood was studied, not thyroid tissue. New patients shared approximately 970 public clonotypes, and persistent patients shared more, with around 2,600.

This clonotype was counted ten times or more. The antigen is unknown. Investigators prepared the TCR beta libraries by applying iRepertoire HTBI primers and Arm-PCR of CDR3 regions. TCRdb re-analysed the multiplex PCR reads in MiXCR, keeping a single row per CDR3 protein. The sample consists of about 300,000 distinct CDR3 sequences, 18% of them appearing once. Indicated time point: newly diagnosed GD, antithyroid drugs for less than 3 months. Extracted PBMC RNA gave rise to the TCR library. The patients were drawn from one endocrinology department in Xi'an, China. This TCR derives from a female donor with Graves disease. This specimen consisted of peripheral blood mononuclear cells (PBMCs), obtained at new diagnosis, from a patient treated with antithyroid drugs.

CDR3 region: CASMETRNYGYTF. DNA of the CDR3: TGTGCCAGCATGGAAACTAGGAACTATGGCTACACCTTC. The chain has TRBV28 and TRBJ1-2; D call uncertain. Germline CDR1 and CDR2: MDHEN and SYDVKM. Trimming shortened V by 7 bases and J by 2 bases, and 11 bases separated the two germline ends. This CDR3 has 13 residues.